This T cell receptor beta chain was found in a study of vaccination effects on CD4 cells after COVID-19. Sequencing was preceded by expansion of antigen-specific CD4+ T cells with viral peptide pools in the ViraFEST assay. Following an approximately 10-day culture, CD4+ T cells were purified. Each vaccine recipient was nucleocapsid antibody negative and had no prior SARS-CoV-2 infection. Wells each received under 2.5 million PBMC, cultured with about 9.3 IU/ml IL-2 and 10 ug/ml peptides. In the cultures, half the medium was exchanged for IL-2 medium on days 3 and 7. Study findings and constraints: Clones from infection and from vaccination both contracted markedly late after vaccination. The study dataset contains few convalescent patients and includes no early post-infection timepoints.

Sequenced by immunoSEQ multiplex PCR; TCRdb stores in-frame clones only, minus some. This sample has 60,000 to 65,000 clones, with approximately 71% found just once. Trimming cost V 4 bases and J 3 bases, with 16 bases left between them. The CDR3 is 16 residues long. From germline, CDR1 is SGHRS and CDR2 YFSETQ. Notes on this clone: Its antigen remains unknown.

The TCR sequence derives from a human donor who received a COVID-19 vaccine. The chain links TRBV5-1 to TRBJ2-2; D assignment may be TRBD1 or TRBD2 (6 bases each). Sample: CD4+ T cells from PBMCs cultured with HCoV-OC43 spike peptides, taken before COVID-19 vaccination. Subset: HCoV-OC43 spike overlapping peptide pool stimulation. This CDR3 is CASSVRGAGDTGELFF. The CDR3 coding sequence is TGCGCCAGCAGCGTAAGGGGGGCTGGAGACACCGGGGAGCTGTTTTTT.